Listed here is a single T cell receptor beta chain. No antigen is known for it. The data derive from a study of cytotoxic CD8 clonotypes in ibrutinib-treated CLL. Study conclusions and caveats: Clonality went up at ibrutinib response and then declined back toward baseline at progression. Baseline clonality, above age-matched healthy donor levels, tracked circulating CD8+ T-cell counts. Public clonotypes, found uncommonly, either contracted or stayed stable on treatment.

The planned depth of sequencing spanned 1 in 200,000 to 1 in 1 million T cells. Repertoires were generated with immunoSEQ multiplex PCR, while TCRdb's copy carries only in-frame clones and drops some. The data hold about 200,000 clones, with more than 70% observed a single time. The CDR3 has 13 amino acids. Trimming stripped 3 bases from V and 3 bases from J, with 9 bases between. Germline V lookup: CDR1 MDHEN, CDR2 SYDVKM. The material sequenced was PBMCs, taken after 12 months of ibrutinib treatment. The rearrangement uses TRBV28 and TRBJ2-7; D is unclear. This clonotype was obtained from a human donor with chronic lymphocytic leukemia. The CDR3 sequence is CASSFRTDYEQYF. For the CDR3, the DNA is TGTGCCAGCAGTTTTAGGACGGACTACGAGCAGTACTTC. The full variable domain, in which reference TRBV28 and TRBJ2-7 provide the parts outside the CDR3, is DVKVTQSSRYLVKRTGEKVFLECVQDMDHENMFWYRQDPGLGLRLIYFSYDVKMKEKGDIPEGYSVSREKKERFSLILESASTNQTSMYLCASSFRTDYEQYFGPGTRLTVT.